Shown below are 5 T cell receptor beta chains from a single sample sequenced in a study of cytomegalovirus exposure and HLA in healthy donors. The PCR ran on 60 Vbeta and 13 Jbeta primers. Profiling relied on immunoSEQ multiplex PCR, and the TCRdb table lists in-frame clones only, not all of them. The data show 35,000 to 45,000 clones, 70% to 85% seen once. The sample taken for sequencing was PBMCs. Receptors were obtained from a woman aged 18-29 years in good health and CMV-seropositive.

This rearrangement joins TRBV7-9 to TRBJ2-2, with unresolved D. Germline values: CDR1 SEHNR, CDR2 FQNEAQ (reference sequence). This CDR3 region has 14 residues. Trimming removed 6 bases from V and 6 bases from J, with 14 bases in between. CDR3 sequence: CASRELFNAGELFF. The CDR3 DNA is TGTGCCAGCAGGGAGCTGTTTAACGCCGGGGAGCTGTTTTTT.

V and J are TRBV19 and TRBJ2-2, with TRBD1 identical over 8 bases. Trimming removed 0 bases from V and 6 bases from J; junction bases left unmatched: 3. CDR3 length: 15 amino acids. Germline CDR1 is LNHDA and CDR2 is SQIVND (reference sequence). The CDR3 DNA is TGTGCCAGTAGTATAGAGGACAGGGCCCCCGGGGAGCTGTTTTTT. The encoded protein is CASSIEDRAPGELFF.

The chain carries TRBV5-6 and TRBJ2-5, with 11 bases matching TRBD2. Losses at the gene ends were 2 bases for V and 4 bases for J; bases not matched to a gene: 4. The germline gives CDR1 SGHDT, CDR2 YYEEEE. This CDR3 spans 15 amino acids. DNA of the CDR3: TGTGCCAGCAGCTTAAATAGCGGGGGGGCAGAGACCCAGTACTTC. Encoded protein: CASSLNSGGAETQYF.

Turning to this clone: The junction departs from germline at one end; a sequencing error may be responsible. The chain employs TRBV5-6 and TRBJ1-1; no reliable D call. Looked up from germline, CDR1 is SGHDT and CDR2 is YYEEEE. The CDR3 contains 9 residues. CDR3 sequence reads: CASSRYELF. The CDR3 bases are TGTGCCAGCAGCCGATACGAACTTTTT.

This clone was recorded once. This chain links TRBV28 with TRBJ2-7, with 7 bases matching TRBD2. Germline CDR1 MDHEN, CDR2 SYDVKM. The J segment lost 1 base and the V segment lost 6 bases, leaving 9 bases of the junction unmatched. CDR3 size: 15 residues. CDR3 coding DNA: TGTGCCAGCAGCCAACGACTAGCTCCGTCCTACGAGCAGTACTTC. Translating gives CASSQRLAPSYEQYF.